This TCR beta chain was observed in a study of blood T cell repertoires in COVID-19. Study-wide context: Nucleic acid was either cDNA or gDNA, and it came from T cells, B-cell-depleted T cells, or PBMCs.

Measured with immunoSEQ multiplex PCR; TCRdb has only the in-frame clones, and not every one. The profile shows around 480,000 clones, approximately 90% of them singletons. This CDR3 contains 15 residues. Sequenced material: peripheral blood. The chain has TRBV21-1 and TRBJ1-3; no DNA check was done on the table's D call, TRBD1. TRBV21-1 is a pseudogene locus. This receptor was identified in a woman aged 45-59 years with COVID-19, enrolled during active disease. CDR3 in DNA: TGTGCCAGCATCCGAGACAGGCACTCTGGAAACACCATATATTTT. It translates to CASIRDRHSGNTIYF.